This T cell receptor (beta chain) comes out of a study of blood T cells in healthy people across ages (dated by TCRdb to 2014 to 2015). In terms of the full investigation: Template switching captured roughly one uniquely barcoded TCR beta cDNA molecule per two T cells in model experiments. Age-related changes in TCR beta repertoire diversity were measured in the study by deep sequencing normalized with unique cDNA molecular identifiers. Donors of different ages were randomly distributed across sequencing lanes to avoid experimental bias. The donors were split into four age groups: young (average 16 years), middle-aged (about 40), aged (approximately 59) and long-lived (about 82). Two additional independent replicas of 1 million unique cDNA reads from the same blood draw were analyzed for two donors (one aged 18 to 30 and one aged 80 or older).

The library relied on 5' RACE. The run used an Illumina HiSeq 2500. A second PCR of roughly 7 to 11 cycles was run with a J-beta primer mix and a sample-barcoded 5' primer. Each TCR beta cDNA molecule received a unique molecular identifier from a template-switch 5' adaptor carrying 12 random nucleotides. Each sample yielded at least 3 million CDR3-containing paired-end reads. First-strand cDNA synthesis was performed from all RNA using the Mint cDNA synthesis kit, with priming by a TRBC-specific oligonucleotide. Following uracil-DNA glycosylase treatment, a first 18-cycle PCR with universal primers M1SS and BC2_uni_R was performed on all cDNA. As for the authors' bioinformatics: Normalization of each sample was performed by random selection of 1 million high-quality reads, each carrying a distinct molecular identifier. Reads sharing molecular identifiers were discarded rather than binned into consensus sequences. MiTCR, set to a Q25 quality threshold and the strictest error-elimination algorithm, was used for CDR3 identification, clonotype clustering and error correction. Lower-bound total TCR beta diversity was estimated with a nonparametric unseen species model using Euler transformation. TCRdb itself trimmed the public reads at Q25 with fastp, ran MiXCR and retained productive beta chains. Entries are consolidated by CDR3 protein sequence, retaining the most common genes and DNA. The V and J calls here are based on TCRdb, not the publication. This sample has some 1.5 million distinct CDR3 sequences in its table, and about 28% of those were observed once. In total, the top ten clones hold about 7.7% of the sample.

The CDR3 sequence holds 12 residues, the cysteine and phenylalanine included. The kept DNA is CDR3 alone, 36 bases in frame from the first base. Sequences PRHDT (CDR1) and FYEKMQ (CDR2) are obtained from the germline V gene (reference sequence). V drops 8 bases and J drops 3 bases, leaving 10 bases in between. Paper-wide results and their limitations: Donor CMV infection status was unknown, potentially confounding age-related changes in expanded clonotypes. Compared with the aged group, the long-lived group had more naive CD4+ T cells, fewer expanded clones and increased TCR diversity, suggesting age selection. The percentage of naive T cells measured by flow cytometry correlated strongly with observed TCR beta diversity. Since profiling was done on bulk unsorted PBMCs, naive and antigen-experienced compartments could not be conclusively compared. Observed TCR beta diversity per million T cells fell roughly linearly with age, and a significant reduction was already apparent by age about 43. Total diversity estimates from one million sequenced T cells were considered lower bounds and underestimates.

The 39 donors, aged about 6 to 100 years, were systemically healthy Caucasian individuals from Russia. Ten milliliters of peripheral blood were drawn from each donor into EDTA-treated Vacutainer tubes. Ficoll-Paque density-gradient centrifugation was used to isolate PBMCs, with at least 7 million obtained per sample. Trizol reagent was used to extract total RNA from the PBMCs, yielding at least 5.5 micrograms per sample. The percentages of naive CD45RAhigh/CD27high T cells were determined by flow cytometry on a PBMC aliquot from every donor. This clonotype appeared a few times. Its target antigen remains unknown. Per-base qualities were not stored, and no clone one base away is much larger.

The TCR was taken from a woman aged 30 to 39 in good health. The V and J genes are TRBV13 and TRBJ1-1, with an unclear D gene assignment. Input material: blood. The CDR3 protein sequence reads: CASGKDHTEAFF. DNA sequence: TGTGCCAGCGGGAAGGATCACACTGAAGCTTTCTTT.